These T cell receptor beta chains were read from a single sample in a study of T cells in Graves' hyperthyroidism and ophthalmopathy. TCRdb reanalysed the multiplex PCR reads using MiXCR and keeps one entry per CDR3 protein. The sample has hundreds of thousands of distinct CDR3 sequences; less than 45% are singletons. Sequences were obtained from peripheral blood or thyroid tissue (not recorded which). The receptors shown here come from an adult man with Graves' disease, either hyperthyroidism or ophthalmopathy (not recorded which). Both conserved end residues are part of each CDR3. Each record gives: J gene, clone size, V gene, D gene, CDR3 length, CDR3 DNA, CDR3 protein. The D gene is left open where the match is weak. Clone size is not always given. Where it is, it says once, few, many or a class for expanded clones.

j_call: TRBJ2-5
clone_size: .
v_call: TRBV6-5
d_call: TRBD2
cdr3_length: 15
cdr3_nt: TGTGCCAGCAGCGCTAGCGGGGGGCGCCAAGAGATCCAGTACTTC
cdr3_aa: CASSASGGRQEIQYF

j_call: TRBJ1-6
clone_size: .
v_call: TRBV7-9
d_call: .
cdr3_length: 17
cdr3_nt: TGTGCCAGCAGCCAAGTTTCTTCAGCGACGCACCATTCACCCCTCCACTTT
cdr3_aa: CASSQVSSATHHSPLHF

j_call: TRBJ1-5
clone_size: .
v_call: TRBV2
d_call: .
cdr3_length: 15
cdr3_nt: TGTGCCAGCAGTGGCGTACAGGGCGACAATCAGCCCCAGCATTTT
cdr3_aa: CASSGVQGDNQPQHF

j_call: TRBJ2-5
clone_size: .
v_call: TRBV7-2
d_call: .
cdr3_length: 15
cdr3_nt: TGTGCCAGCGGCCGCACCGGGACCCCAAGCGAGACCCAGTACTTC
cdr3_aa: CASGRTGTPSETQYF

j_call: TRBJ1-6
clone_size: .
v_call: TRBV6-1
d_call: .
cdr3_length: 14
cdr3_nt: TGTGCCAGCAGTGTCGGGGGCATTGGTTCACCCCTCCACTTT
cdr3_aa: CASSVGGIGSPLHF

j_call: TRBJ1-2
clone_size: once
v_call: TRBV2
d_call: TRBD1
cdr3_length: 17
cdr3_nt: TGTGCCAGCAGTTTCTTCCCCCCGGGACAGGGAATCGATGGCTACACCTTC
cdr3_aa: CASSFFPPGQGIDGYTF

j_call: TRBJ1-1
clone_size: .
v_call: TRBV20-1
d_call: TRBD1
cdr3_length: 13
cdr3_nt: TGCAGTGCGAGTACAGGGGCTGCCACTGAAGCTTTCTTT
cdr3_aa: CSASTGAATEAFF

j_call: TRBJ1-5
clone_size: .
v_call: TRBV7-2
d_call: TRBD1
cdr3_length: 14
cdr3_nt: TGTGCCAGCAGTTTTACAGGGGGCGGGCAGCCCCAGCATTTT
cdr3_aa: CASSFTGGGQPQHF

j_call: TRBJ1-6
clone_size: .
v_call: TRBV15
d_call: TRBD1
cdr3_length: 15
cdr3_nt: TGTGCCACCAGCAGAGTCAGGGGGCAGAATTCACCCCTCCACTTT
cdr3_aa: CATSRVRGQNSPLHF

j_call: TRBJ2-7
clone_size: .
v_call: TRBV2
d_call: .
cdr3_length: 15
cdr3_nt: TGTGCCAGCACCCAAGGGACCGGGGCCTCCTACGAGCAGTACTTC
cdr3_aa: CASTQGTGASYEQYF

j_call: TRBJ1-2
clone_size: .
v_call: TRBV2
d_call: TRBD1
cdr3_length: 16
cdr3_nt: TGTGCCAGCAGGGCCTGGGACAGCCCTCTTTCCTATGGCTACACCTTC
cdr3_aa: CASRAWDSPLSYGYTF

j_call: TRBJ1-4
clone_size: .
v_call: TRBV5-1
d_call: .
cdr3_length: 14
cdr3_nt: TGCGCCAGCAGCTCGGGGGGGGTGAATGAAAAACTGTTTTTT
cdr3_aa: CASSSGGVNEKLFF

j_call: TRBJ1-2
clone_size: .
v_call: TRBV7-9
d_call: TRBD1
cdr3_length: 18
cdr3_nt: TGTGCCAGCAGCGGGACAGGAATCGTAGTTCCCTTTAACTATGGCTACACCTTC
cdr3_aa: CASSGTGIVVPFNYGYTF

j_call: TRBJ2-5
clone_size: .
v_call: TRBV15
d_call: .
cdr3_length: 16
cdr3_nt: TGTGCCACCAGCAGCTCCTCGGGGCAGGGATGGGGAGAGCAGTACTTC
cdr3_aa: CATSSSSGQGWGEQYF

j_call: TRBJ1-4
clone_size: many
v_call: TRBV25-1
d_call: .
cdr3_length: 16
cdr3_nt: TGTGCCAGCACTTGTTACAGGGCCGCGCCTAATGAAAAACTGTTTTTT
cdr3_aa: CASTCYRAAPNEKLFF

j_call: TRBJ2-1
clone_size: few
v_call: TRBV2
d_call: .
cdr3_length: 12
cdr3_nt: TGTGCCAGCAGTGGCAGGTACAATGAGCAGTTCTTC
cdr3_aa: CASSGRYNEQFF

j_call: TRBJ1-6
clone_size: many
v_call: TRBV20-1
d_call: .
cdr3_length: 14
cdr3_nt: TGCAGTGCTAGAGATCTACTGCTAAATTCACCCCTCCACTTT
cdr3_aa: CSARDLLLNSPLHF

j_call: TRBJ1-6
clone_size: .
v_call: TRBV15
d_call: .
cdr3_length: 15
cdr3_nt: TGTGCCACCAGCAGGAGGGGAGGGAATAATTCACCCCTCCACTTT
cdr3_aa: CATSRRGGNNSPLHF

j_call: TRBJ1-2
clone_size: .
v_call: TRBV7-9
d_call: TRBD1
cdr3_length: 18
cdr3_nt: TGTGCCAGCAGCTCTGAACAGGGGACGGATTTTTACTTGTATGGCTACACCTTC
cdr3_aa: CASSSEQGTDFYLYGYTF

j_call: TRBJ2-5
clone_size: .
v_call: TRBV5-1
d_call: TRBD1
cdr3_length: 15
cdr3_nt: TGCGCCAGCAGCTCGAACCCAGGGGGCTCGGAGACCCAGTACTTC
cdr3_aa: CASSSNPGGSETQYF

j_call: TRBJ1-2
clone_size: .
v_call: TRBV7-9
d_call: .
cdr3_length: 11
cdr3_nt: TGTGCCAGCAGCGGGAGGGAAAGCTACACCTTC
cdr3_aa: CASSGRESYTF

j_call: TRBJ1-4
clone_size: many
v_call: TRBV7-9
d_call: TRBD1
cdr3_length: 16
cdr3_nt: TGTGCCAGCAGCTTAGCGACAGGGCACGGTAATGAAAAACTGTTTTTT
cdr3_aa: CASSLATGHGNEKLFF

j_call: TRBJ1-1
clone_size: few
v_call: TRBV7-9
d_call: .
cdr3_length: 15
cdr3_nt: TGTGCCAGCAGCCGTACCAGGGGCAGGGACACTGAAGCTTTCTTT
cdr3_aa: CASSRTRGRDTEAFF

j_call: TRBJ2-5
clone_size: .
v_call: TRBV10-1
d_call: .
cdr3_length: 14
cdr3_nt: TGCGCCAGCAGTGAGTCGATAGGAGAAGAGACCCAGTACTTC
cdr3_aa: CASSESIGEETQYF

j_call: TRBJ1-2
clone_size: .
v_call: TRBV15
d_call: TRBD1
cdr3_length: 14
cdr3_nt: TGTGCCACCAGTAGGACAGGGGCCGACTATGGCTACACCTTC
cdr3_aa: CATSRTGADYGYTF

j_call: TRBJ2-7
clone_size: many
v_call: TRBV7-9
d_call: TRBD1
cdr3_length: 15
cdr3_nt: TGTGCCAGCAGCCCGTGGACAGGGAGCTCCTACGAGCAGTACTTC
cdr3_aa: CASSPWTGSSYEQYF

j_call: TRBJ1-1
clone_size: few
v_call: TRBV7-9
d_call: .
cdr3_length: 14
cdr3_nt: TGTGCCAGCAGCCCAAGCGAAGAGAACACTGAAGCTTTCTTT
cdr3_aa: CASSPSEENTEAFF

j_call: TRBJ1-4
clone_size: few
v_call: TRBV12-3/TRBV12-4
d_call: TRBD1
cdr3_length: 14
cdr3_nt: TGTGCCAGCAGAAACCTGGGACAGAATGAAAAACTGTTTTTT
cdr3_aa: CASRNLGQNEKLFF

j_call: TRBJ1-3
clone_size: few
v_call: TRBV19
d_call: .
cdr3_length: 15
cdr3_nt: TGTGCCAGTAACCCGGACAGAGTCTCTGGAAACACCATATATTTT
cdr3_aa: CASNPDRVSGNTIYF

j_call: TRBJ1-3
clone_size: .
v_call: TRBV7-9
d_call: .
cdr3_length: 17
cdr3_nt: TGTGCCAGCAGCTTAGACTACAGAACCGCCTCTGGAAACACCATATATTTT
cdr3_aa: CASSLDYRTASGNTIYF

j_call: TRBJ1-2
clone_size: many
v_call: TRBV13
d_call: TRBD1
cdr3_length: 14
cdr3_nt: TGTGCCAGCAGCAGGCGGGACAGGGTCCTAGGCTACACCTTC
cdr3_aa: CASSRRDRVLGYTF

j_call: TRBJ2-5
clone_size: .
v_call: TRBV19
d_call: TRBD2
cdr3_length: 14
cdr3_nt: TGTGCCAGTAGGACTAGCGGAGGCGGGGAGACCCAGTACTTC
cdr3_aa: CASRTSGGGETQYF

j_call: TRBJ1-1
clone_size: many
v_call: TRBV29-1
d_call: .
cdr3_length: 13
cdr3_nt: TGCAGCGTCCCAGGGAGGCTATACACTGAAGCTTTCTTT
cdr3_aa: CSVPGRLYTEAFF

j_call: TRBJ2-2
clone_size: .
v_call: TRBV5-1
d_call: .
cdr3_length: 16
cdr3_nt: TGCGCCAGCAGCTTGGAGGGTTTAACTTACACCGGGGAGCTGTTTTTT
cdr3_aa: CASSLEGLTYTGELFF

j_call: TRBJ2-7
clone_size: .
v_call: TRBV20-1
d_call: TRBD1
cdr3_length: 13
cdr3_nt: TGCAGTGCTAGGATTCGGGTAGGGGGCGAGCAGTGCTTC
cdr3_aa: CSARIRVGGEQCF

j_call: TRBJ2-7
clone_size: few
v_call: TRBV6-5
d_call: .
cdr3_length: 14
cdr3_nt: TGTGCCAGCAGTCTACAGGGTGGTTCCTACGAGCAGTACTTC
cdr3_aa: CASSLQGGSYEQYF

j_call: TRBJ1-5
clone_size: .
v_call: TRBV6-1
d_call: TRBD1
cdr3_length: 15
cdr3_nt: TGTGCCAGCAGTGGCCGGGACAGCCTCAATCAGCCCCGGCATTTT
cdr3_aa: CASSGRDSLNQPRHF

j_call: TRBJ2-7
clone_size: .
v_call: TRBV7-2
d_call: TRBD2
cdr3_length: 16
cdr3_nt: TGTGCCAGCAGCCACCTCACGGGCGGGGGTATTCACGAGCAGTACTTC
cdr3_aa: CASSHLTGGGIHEQYF

j_call: TRBJ1-5
clone_size: .
v_call: TRBV7-6
d_call: .
cdr3_length: 16
cdr3_nt: TGTGCCAGCAGCCCACTCGGCGGGGATGGCAATCAGCCCCAGCATTTT
cdr3_aa: CASSPLGGDGNQPQHF

j_call: TRBJ1-1
clone_size: .
v_call: TRBV9
d_call: .
cdr3_length: 15
cdr3_nt: TGTGCCAGCAGCGTAATTGTAGGCAGGAACACTGAAGCTTTCTTT
cdr3_aa: CASSVIVGRNTEAFF

j_call: TRBJ1-4
clone_size: .
v_call: TRBV29-1
d_call: TRBD1
cdr3_length: 12
cdr3_nt: TGCAGCGTTTCCGGGACAGGGGAAAAACTGTTTTTT
cdr3_aa: CSVSGTGEKLFF

j_call: TRBJ1-2
clone_size: many
v_call: TRBV10-1
d_call: .
cdr3_length: 9
cdr3_nt: TGCGCCAGCACTTATGGCTACACCTTC
cdr3_aa: CASTYGYTF

j_call: TRBJ2-5
clone_size: few
v_call: TRBV7-3
d_call: TRBD1
cdr3_length: 14
cdr3_nt: TGTGCCAGCAGCTTAGTGGGACAGGGAGAGACCCAGTACTTC
cdr3_aa: CASSLVGQGETQYF

j_call: TRBJ2-7
clone_size: .
v_call: TRBV20-1
d_call: TRBD2
cdr3_length: 16
cdr3_nt: TGCAGTGCTAGCCCCAGCGGGAGAACTCTACCCTACGAGCAGTACTTC
cdr3_aa: CSASPSGRTLPYEQYF

j_call: TRBJ1-1
clone_size: many
v_call: TRBV2
d_call: .
cdr3_length: 11
cdr3_nt: TGTGCCAGCAGTGTTACAGTTGAAGCTTTCTTT
cdr3_aa: CASSVTVEAFF